The sequence of this TCR beta chain was determined in a study of response to subunit inactivated influenza vaccine. To note about this clonotype: Its antigen is as yet unknown.

CDR3 length: 20 amino acids. V was cut by 0 bases and J by 7 bases, with 28 bases left in between. Germline CDR1 reads LNHNV; CDR2 reads YYDKDF (reference sequence). TCRdb reanalysed the RT-PCR reads using MiXCR and keeps one entry per CDR3 protein. The table lists roughly 500,000 distinct CDR3 sequences, about 15% of them singletons. Study-level points and caveats: The authors put forward the suggestion that each seasonal influenza vaccination may bring in only a limited number of new T cells.

The receptor was derived from a man aged 50 to 75 who received an inactivated influenza vaccine. The sample was CD4+ T cells sorted from PBMCs, taken roughly 24 months after vaccination. The chain links TRBV15 to TRBJ2-1; D perhaps matches TRBD2 (6 bases). The CDR3 reads CATSRDLRASGRAGRNEQFF. The CDR3 DNA sequence: TGTGCCACCAGCAGAGATCTACGTGCCTCTGGGCGCGCGGGGAGGAATGAGCAGTTCTTC. Looking up the rest from reference TRBV15 and TRBJ2-1 gives the full variable domain: DAMVIQNPRYQVTQFGKPVTLSCSQTLNHNVMYWYQQKSSQAPKLLFHYYDKDFNNEADTPDNFQSRRPNTSFCFLDIRSPGLGDTAMYLCATSRDLRASGRAGRNEQFFGPGTRLTVL.